This T cell receptor (beta chain) is from a study of human T cells and chemical hapten exposure. Study as a whole: The patients were mostly female; they had alopecia areata, totalis or universalis. Small volume differences among pooled libraries mainly caused per-sample TCR yield variation.

Time point: patch test 1, 2 weeks after DPC sensitization. Noted treatment: therapeutic diphenylcyclopropenone sensitization with weekly scalp DPC. The CDR3 is 15 residues long. Germline V CDR1 and CDR2: SGHKS, YYEKEE (reference sequence). With V trimmed by 2 bases and J by 4 bases, 8 bases remained unmatched. The sample holds many counts of this clonotype. TCRdb fed the RACE reads into MiXCR, producing one record per CDR3 protein. Among about 80,000 distinct CDR3 sequences listed, about 8% were seen once. The chain combines TRBV5-5 with TRBJ1-2; TRBD1 matches 7 bases. The starting material was whole blood, obtained in connection with sensitization to the hapten diphenylcyclopropenone (DPC). This TCR derives from a woman in her twenties or thirties with alopecia areata. Some clones in this sample may be carry-over from other donors' samples. The chain's CDR3 is CASSLEGASGYGYTF. The CDR3 coding sequence is TGTGCCAGCAGCTTAGAGGGGGCGTCTGGCTATGGCTACACCTTC. Full variable domain (remainder filled in from reference TRBV5-5 and TRBJ1-2): DAGVTQSPTHLIKTRGQQVTLRCSPISGHKSVSWYQQVLGQGPQFIFQYYEKEERGRGNFPDRFSARQFPNYSSELNVNALLLGDSALYLCASSLEGASGYGYTFGSGTRLTVV.